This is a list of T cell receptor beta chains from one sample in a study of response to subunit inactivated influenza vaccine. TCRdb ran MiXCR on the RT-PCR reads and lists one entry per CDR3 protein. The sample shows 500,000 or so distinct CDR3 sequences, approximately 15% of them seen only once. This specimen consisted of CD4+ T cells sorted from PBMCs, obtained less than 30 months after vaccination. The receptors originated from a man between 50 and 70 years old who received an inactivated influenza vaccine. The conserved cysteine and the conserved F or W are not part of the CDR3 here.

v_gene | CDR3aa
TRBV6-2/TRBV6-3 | ASSIALDTGELF
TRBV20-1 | SARVAGGLETQY
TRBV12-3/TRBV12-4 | ASSLTSGIEQY
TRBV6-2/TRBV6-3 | ASSYGDKAYEQY
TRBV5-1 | ASSLGLATSTDTQY
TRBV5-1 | ASSPGLQYNEQF
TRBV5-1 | ASRGMGVGTDTQY
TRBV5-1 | ASSLTVAPGYGYT
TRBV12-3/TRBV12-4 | ASSLEGYSYEQY
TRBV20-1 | SAKTGGGGLAIINEQF
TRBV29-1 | SVEKAAGVRNEQF
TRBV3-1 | ASSQDIRGLGQY
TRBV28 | ASRHTRTGTYEQY
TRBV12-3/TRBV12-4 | ASSSRPGRGASNEQF
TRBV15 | ATSRDLGSYGYT
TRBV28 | ASSLEGTLGRYGYT
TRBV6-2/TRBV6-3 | ATISSGTGLSPGELF
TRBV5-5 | ASNRGTSGAYNEQF
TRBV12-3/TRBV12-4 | ASSFHGTGNINEQF
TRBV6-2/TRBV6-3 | ASRISGTGELF
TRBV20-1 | SARGRHYEQY
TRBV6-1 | ASSPPGLYNSPLH
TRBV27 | ASKTGANYGYT
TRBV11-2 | ASSLAGRDETQY